Below, 25 T cell receptor beta chains from the same sample are listed, as sequenced in a study of cytomegalovirus exposure and HLA in healthy donors. Primers: 60 Vbeta forward and 13 Jbeta reverse. The method was immunoSEQ multiplex PCR; TCRdb's version includes in-frame clones alone and lacks a portion of them. Among 200,000 to 250,000 clones listed, more than 70% were seen once. The sample consisted of PBMCs. The receptors were sampled from a human donor in good health.

This chain joins TRBV9 and TRBJ2-1; D is perhaps TRBD2 (6 bases). Germline assignment: CDR1 SGDLS and CDR2 YYNGEE. This CDR3 spans 16 amino acids. V was shortened by 4 bases and J by 0 bases, with 14 bases between the two germline ends. The CDR3: CASSTGVEDSYNEQFF. Here the CDR3 DNA reads TGTGCCAGCAGCACGGGAGTCGAGGACTCCTACAATGAGCAGTTCTTC.

The CDR3 region has the DNA TGTGCCAGCAGCTCCACCGCGACGGGAGGTGTTAGCGGGGAGCTGTTTTTT. Its translation is CASSSTATGGVSGELFF. The chain links TRBV7-3 to TRBJ2-2, with TRBD2 matching over 7 bases. The ends lost 4 bases at V and 7 bases at J; junction bases unmatched: 15. The germline gives CDR1 SGHTA, CDR2 FQGTGA. The CDR3 extends over 17 amino acids.

The chain uses TRBV9 and TRBJ2-1; the match to TRBD2 covers 11 bases. The CDR3 totals 17 residues. Germline assignment: CDR1 SGDLS and CDR2 YYNGEE. The ends lost 2 bases at V and 7 bases at J; junction bases unmatched: 11. CDR3: CASSVLSGRARVNEQFF. The CDR3 nucleotides are TGTGCCAGCAGCGTTCTTAGCGGGAGGGCCAGGGTGAATGAGCAGTTCTTC.

The V call is TRBV19, the J call TRBJ1-6, with 9 bases aligning to TRBD1. Unmatched junction bases numbered 7, after V lost 9 bases and J lost 10 bases. Germline V gives CDR1 LNHDA, CDR2 SQIVND (reference sequence). The CDR3 extends over 13 amino acids. The CDR3 bases are TGTGCCAGCAGACAGGGGGTAGTATCACCCCTCCACTTT. This translates into CASRQGVVSPLHF.

This clone showed up just once. The sample holds other DNA sequences that translate to the same CDR3. The V call is TRBV7-2, the J call TRBJ2-5; TRBD2 aligns across 10 bases. The ends lost 5 bases at V and 4 bases at J; junction bases unmatched: 10. The CDR3 has 16 amino acids. Germline assignment: CDR1 SGHTA and CDR2 FQGNSA. The CDR3: CASSPRGAGGGETQYF. The DNA of the CDR3 is TGTGCCAGCAGCCCAAGAGGAGCGGGAGGGGGAGAGACCCAGTACTTC. Using reference TRBV7-2 and TRBJ2-5 for the parts outside the CDR3, the full variable domain is GAGVSQSPSNKVTEKGKDVELRCDPISGHTALYWYRQSLGQGLEFLIYFQGNSAPDKSGLPSDRFSAERTGGSVSTLTIQRTQQEDSAVYLCASSPRGAGGGETQYFGPGTRLLVL.

The rearrangement joins TRBV29-1 to TRBJ2-7; the D gene is possibly TRBD2 (5 bases). The CDR3 is 11 residues long. Trimming removed 6 bases from V and 5 bases from J, with 11 bases in between. CDR1 is SQVTM and CDR2 is ANQGSEA in the germline V gene. In DNA, the CDR3 is TGCAGCGTCGAGGGAATGAACGAGCAGTACTTC. Translated, it gives CSVEGMNEQYF.

The CDR3 loop reads CASSAGPSGALHF. The CDR3 DNA reads as TGTGCCAGCAGTGCAGGACCGTCGGGGGCCCTCCACTTT. The rearrangement joins TRBV6-5 to TRBJ1-6, with D possibly TRBD1 on 5 matching bases. V dropped 5 bases and J dropped 14 bases, with 16 bases sitting between them. Looked up from germline, CDR1 is MNHEY and CDR2 is SVGAGI. The CDR3 is made up of 13 amino acids.

The rearrangement joins TRBV28 to TRBJ2-7, with D maybe TRBD2 (6 bases). The germline V and J ends were trimmed by 6 bases and 0 bases, with 6 bases remaining between them. Germline-derived CDR1 and CDR2 are MDHEN and SYDVKM. CDR3 length: 12 amino acids. The DNA of the CDR3 is TGTGCCAGCAGGGGGGGCTCCTACGAGCAGTACTTC. It encodes CASRGGSYEQYF.

This rearrangement joins TRBV19 to TRBJ1-5; maybe TRBD1 (5 bases). The CDR3 is 15 residues long. The V gene's germline CDR1 is LNHDA and CDR2 SQIVND (reference sequence). Trimming removed 1 base from V and 5 bases from J, with 12 bases in between. The CDR3: CASSIAGRVDQPQHF. The CDR3 DNA sequence: TGTGCCAGTAGTATAGCCGGCAGGGTTGATCAGCCCCAGCATTTT.

This clone was counted a single time. The gene calls are TRBV30 and TRBJ2-1, with 10 bases aligning to TRBD2. V shed 0 bases and J 6 bases; nucleotides not matched to a gene: 8. This CDR3 contains 16 residues. Germline CDR1 and CDR2: GTSNPN and SVGIG (reference sequence). The CDR3 protein is CAWSVPASGGFNEQFF. In DNA form, the CDR3 reads TGTGCCTGGAGTGTACCGGCTAGCGGGGGATTCAATGAGCAGTTCTTC.

The rearrangement uses TRBV7-2 and TRBJ2-4; maybe TRBD2 (6 bases). This CDR3 contains 15 residues. Per germline, CDR1 SGHTA and CDR2 FQGNSA. The V and J ends lost 3 bases and 7 bases respectively, with 16 bases between them. The CDR3, as DNA: TGTGCCAGCAGCTTCATCATATCCCGGGGGAACATTCAGTACTTC. Its translation is CASSFIISRGNIQYF.

The rearrangement links TRBV19 to TRBJ2-2; perhaps TRBD2 as D (6 bases). Germline V lookup: CDR1 LNHDA, CDR2 SQIVND (reference sequence). V was trimmed by 5 bases and J by 5 bases, leaving 15 bases between them. This CDR3 comprises 15 residues. The DNA of the CDR3 is TGTGCCAGTAGTGCGAGCGGGCAAACGACCGGGGAGCTGTTTTTT. Encoded protein: CASSASGQTTGELFF.

The chain has TRBV19 and TRBJ2-3, with no clear D. V lost 4 bases and J lost 1, with 6 bases in between. Germline V lookup: CDR1 LNHDA, CDR2 SQIVND (reference sequence). The CDR3 extends over 13 amino acids. CDR3 nucleotides: TGTGCCAGTAGTAGCCCGGGCACAGATACGCAGTATTTT. Amino acid sequence: CASSSPGTDTQYF.

The CDR3 DNA reads as TGTGCCAGCAGCTCAGGTGGACAACTCCAAGAGACCCAGTACTTC. Translated: CASSSGGQLQETQYF. V is TRBV7-2 and J is TRBJ2-5, with D possibly being TRBD1 (5 bases). Trimming took off 4 bases at V and 1 base at J, with 13 bases between the two ends. There are 15 residues in the CDR3. From germline, CDR1 is SGHTA and CDR2 FQGNSA.

The chain is built from TRBV7-6 and TRBJ2-7, with D possibly TRBD2 on 5 matching bases. CDR1 and CDR2 from the germline V gene are SGHVS and FNYEAQ. The CDR3 consists of 16 residues. The germline V and J ends were trimmed by 5 bases and 2 bases, with 19 bases remaining between them. The CDR3 protein is CASSRLPGSGTYEQYF. Here the CDR3 DNA reads TGTGCCAGCAGCCGTCTCCCCGGGTCCGGGACCTACGAGCAGTACTTC.

The chain combines TRBV28 with TRBJ2-7; weak D call: TRBD1 (5 bases). V lost 5 bases to trimming and J lost 5 bases, with 16 bases between them. Germline values: CDR1 MDHEN, CDR2 SYDVKM. The CDR3 extends over 14 amino acids. CDR3: CASSLSVGRNEQYF. CDR3 in DNA: TGTGCCAGCAGTCTTTCCGTGGGGCGGAACGAGCAGTACTTC.

There are a few counts of this clone. This rearrangement joins TRBV6-5 to TRBJ1-2, with D perhaps TRBD1 (6 bases). The CDR3 covers 15 residues. Germline V gene lookup returns CDR1 MNHEY and CDR2 SVGAGI. The V end lost 4 bases, the J end lost 8 bases, and 20 bases lay between the germline ends. CDR3 sequence reads: CASSLGQGSLWGYTF. The CDR3 coding sequence is TGTGCCAGCAGTTTAGGTCAGGGGTCTCTTTGGGGCTACACCTTC.

This clone appeared a few times. V usage is TRBV18 and J usage is TRBJ1-2; unclear D gene. Germline lookup yields CDR1 KGHSH and CDR2 LQKENI. This CDR3 contains 13 residues. V dropped 3 bases and J dropped 6 bases, with 11 bases sitting between them. In DNA, the CDR3 is TGTGCCAGCTCACCCAAGGAGGGAAATGGCTACACCTTC. Translating it yields CASSPKEGNGYTF.

This chain joins TRBV4-2 and TRBJ2-3; the match to TRBD2 covers 7 bases. Germline V gives CDR1 LGHNA, CDR2 YNFKEQ. CDR3 length: 16 amino acids. V lost 0 bases, J lost 2 bases, and 5 bases stayed unmatched. CDR3 region: CASSQDRAGTTDTQYF. The CDR3 DNA reads as TGTGCCAGCAGCCAAGATAGAGCGGGGACCACAGATACGCAGTATTTT.

The V call is TRBV9, the J call TRBJ1-2; D is uncertain. The V end lost 0 bases, the J end lost 8 bases, and 11 bases lay between the germline ends. Germline CDR1 and CDR2: SGDLS and YYNGEE. This CDR3 region has 13 residues. The CDR3 coding sequence is TGTGCCAGCAGCGTAGGCAGCGGGGTCGGCTACACCTTC. Amino acids: CASSVGSGVGYTF.

The gene calls are TRBV14 and TRBJ2-1; 9 bases map to TRBD2. Looked up from germline, CDR1 is SGHDN and CDR2 is FVKESK. The junction had 4 bases not matched to a gene; V was cut back by 1 base and J by 6 bases. The length of the CDR3 is 15 residues. The CDR3 loop reads CASSQVNSGSNEQFF. The CDR3 nucleotides are TGTGCCAGCAGCCAAGTAAATAGCGGGAGCAATGAGCAGTTCTTC. Complete variable domain (other parts from reference TRBV14 and TRBJ2-1): EAGVTQFPSHSVIEKGQTVTLRCDPISGHDNLYWYRRVMGKEIKFLLHFVKESKQDESGMPNNRFLAERTGGTYSTLKVQPAELEDSGVYFCASSQVNSGSNEQFFGPGTRLTVL.

The chain uses TRBV5-4 and TRBJ2-1, with 10 bases lining up with TRBD2. CDR3 length: 15 amino acids. The V gene's germline CDR1 is SGHNT and CDR2 YYREEE (reference sequence). With 6 bases clipped from V and 10 bases from J, the junction kept 13 bases outside the gene matches. In nucleotides, the CDR3 is TGTGCCAGCAAGATAGCGGGAGGACGCCCCCGGGAGCAGTTCTTC. It is translated as CASKIAGGRPREQFF.

This clone has just one count. The genes are TRBV7-9 and TRBJ2-2; TRBD2 is a possible D gene (5 bases). Germline values: CDR1 SEHNR, CDR2 FQNEAQ (reference sequence). This CDR3 region has 15 residues. V lost 1 base and J lost 2, with 8 bases in between. The CDR3 region is CASSLGTFNTGELFF. CDR3 sequence (DNA): TGTGCCAGCAGCTTAGGGACTTTCAACACCGGGGAGCTGTTTTTT.

The rearrangement links TRBV2 to TRBJ2-7; the match to TRBD2 covers 10 bases. V trimming: 3 bases; J trimming: 2 bases; junction bases outside the gene matches: 4. Germline V gene lookup returns CDR1 SNHLY and CDR2 FYNNEI. This CDR3 has 15 residues. CDR3 bases: TGTGCCAGCAGTGAGTGGCTAGCGGGAGCCTACGAGCAGTACTTC. The encoded protein is CASSEWLAGAYEQYF. The full variable domain, in which reference TRBV2 and TRBJ2-7 provide the parts outside the CDR3, is EPEVTQTPSHQVTQMGQEVILRCVPISNHLYFYWYRQILGQKVEFLVSFYNNEISEKSEIFDDQFSVERPDGSNFTLKIRSTKLEDSAMYFCASSEWLAGAYEQYFGPGTRLTVT.

The chain joins TRBV16 to TRBJ2-5, with a weak D call TRBD2 (6 bases). The CDR3 length is 13 residues. The germline V gene has CDR1 KGHSY and CDR2 FQNENV. The V end lost 2 bases, the J end lost 4 bases, and 8 bases lay between the germline ends. CDR3 sequence reads: CASSQHGGETQYF. The DNA for the CDR3 is TGTGCCAGCAGCCAACACGGGGGAGAGACCCAGTACTTC.